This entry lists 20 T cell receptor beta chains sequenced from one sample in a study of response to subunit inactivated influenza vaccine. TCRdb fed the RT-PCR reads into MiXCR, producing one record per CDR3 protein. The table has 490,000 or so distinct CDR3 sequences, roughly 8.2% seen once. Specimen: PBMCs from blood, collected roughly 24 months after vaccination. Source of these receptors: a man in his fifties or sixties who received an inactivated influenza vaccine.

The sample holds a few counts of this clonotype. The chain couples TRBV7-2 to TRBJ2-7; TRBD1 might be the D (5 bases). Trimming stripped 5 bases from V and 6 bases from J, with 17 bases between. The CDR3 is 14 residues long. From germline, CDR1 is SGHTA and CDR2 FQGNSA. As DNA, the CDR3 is TGTGCCAGCAGCGTATCGTGGGGCCCCGCCGAGCAGTACTTC. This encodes CASSVSWGPAEQYF.

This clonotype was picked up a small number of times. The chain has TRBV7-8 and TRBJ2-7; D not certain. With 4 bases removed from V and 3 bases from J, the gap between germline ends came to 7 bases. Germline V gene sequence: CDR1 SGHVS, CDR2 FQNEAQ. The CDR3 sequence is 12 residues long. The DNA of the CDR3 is TGTGCCAGCAGCTCCATTCGCTACGAGCAGTACTTC. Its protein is CASSSIRYEQYF.

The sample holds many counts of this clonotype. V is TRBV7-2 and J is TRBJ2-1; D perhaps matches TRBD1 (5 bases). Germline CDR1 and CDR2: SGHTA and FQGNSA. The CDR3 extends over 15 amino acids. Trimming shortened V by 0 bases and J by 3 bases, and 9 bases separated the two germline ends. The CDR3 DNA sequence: TGTGCCAGCAGCTTAGCTCAGGGTAGCTACAATGAGCAGTTCTTC. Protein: CASSLAQGSYNEQFF.

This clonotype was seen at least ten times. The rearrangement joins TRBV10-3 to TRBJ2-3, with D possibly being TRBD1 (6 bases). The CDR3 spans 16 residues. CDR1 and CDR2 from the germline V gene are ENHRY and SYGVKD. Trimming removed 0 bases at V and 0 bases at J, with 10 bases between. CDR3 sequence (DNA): TGTGCCATCAGTGAGTCGACAGGACATAGCACAGATACGCAGTATTTT. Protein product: CAISESTGHSTDTQYF.

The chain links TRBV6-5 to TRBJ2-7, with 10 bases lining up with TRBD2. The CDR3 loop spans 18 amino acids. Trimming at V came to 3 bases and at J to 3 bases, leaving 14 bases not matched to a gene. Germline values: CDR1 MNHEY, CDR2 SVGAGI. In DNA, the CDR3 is TGTGCCAGCAGTTATAGGCTAGCGGGAGTTCTGAGTTTCTACGAGCAGTACTTC. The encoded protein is CASSYRLAGVLSFYEQYF.

The CDR3 DNA follows: TGTGCCAGCAGTTACTCAGGGTTAGGACAGGGGCTAACCGGGGAGCTGTTTTTT. It specifies CASSYSGLGQGLTGELFF. This chain links TRBV6-5 with TRBJ2-2; TRBD1 matches 9 bases. Germline V gene data show CDR1 as MNHEY and CDR2 as SVGAGI. Trimming took 0 bases from V and 5 from J; bases not matched to a gene: 10. CDR3 length: 18 amino acids.

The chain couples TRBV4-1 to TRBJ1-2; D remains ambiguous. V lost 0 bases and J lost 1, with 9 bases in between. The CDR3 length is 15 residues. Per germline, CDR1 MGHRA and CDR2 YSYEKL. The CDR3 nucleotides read TGCGCCAGCAGCCAAGATGATTGGATTAACTATGGCTACACCTTC. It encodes CASSQDDWINYGYTF.

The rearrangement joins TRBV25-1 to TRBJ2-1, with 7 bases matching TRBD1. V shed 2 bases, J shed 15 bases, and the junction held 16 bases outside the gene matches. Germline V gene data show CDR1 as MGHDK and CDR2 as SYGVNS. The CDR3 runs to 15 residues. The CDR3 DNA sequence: TGTGCCAGCAGTGAACCTGGGACAGCCTTCGCTAGTCTGTTCTTC. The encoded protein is CASSEPGTAFASLFF.

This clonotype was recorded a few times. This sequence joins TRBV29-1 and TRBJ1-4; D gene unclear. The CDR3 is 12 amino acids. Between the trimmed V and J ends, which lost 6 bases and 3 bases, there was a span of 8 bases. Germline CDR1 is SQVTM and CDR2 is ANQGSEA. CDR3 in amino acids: CSVRNANEKLFF. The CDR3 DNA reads TGCAGCGTGAGGAACGCTAATGAAAAACTGTTTTTT.

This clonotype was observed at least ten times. Here the CDR3 DNA reads TGTGCCAGCAGTTACTCGCCGGACGGAGCTAACTATGGCTACACCTTC. It codes for CASSYSPDGANYGYTF. V usage is TRBV6-2 or TRBV6-3 and J usage is TRBJ1-2; no definite D call. The germline CDR1 and CDR2 sequences are MNHEY and SVGEGT. V was cut by 0 bases and J by 0 bases, with 11 bases left in between. This CDR3 has 16 residues.

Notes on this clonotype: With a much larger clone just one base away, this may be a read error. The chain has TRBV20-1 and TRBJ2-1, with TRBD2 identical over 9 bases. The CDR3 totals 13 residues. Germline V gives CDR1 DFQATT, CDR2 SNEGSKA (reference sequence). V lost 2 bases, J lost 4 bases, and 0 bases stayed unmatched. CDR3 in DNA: TGCAGTGCTAGACTAGCGGGGTACAATGAGCAGTTCTTC. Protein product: CSARLAGYNEQFF.

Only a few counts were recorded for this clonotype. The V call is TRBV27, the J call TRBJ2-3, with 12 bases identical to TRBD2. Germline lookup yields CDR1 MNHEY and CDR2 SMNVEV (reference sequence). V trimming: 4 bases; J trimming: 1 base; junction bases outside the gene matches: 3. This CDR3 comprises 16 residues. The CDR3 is CASSSRLAGGTDTQYF. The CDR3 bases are TGTGCCAGCAGTTCGCGACTAGCGGGGGGCACAGATACGCAGTATTTT.

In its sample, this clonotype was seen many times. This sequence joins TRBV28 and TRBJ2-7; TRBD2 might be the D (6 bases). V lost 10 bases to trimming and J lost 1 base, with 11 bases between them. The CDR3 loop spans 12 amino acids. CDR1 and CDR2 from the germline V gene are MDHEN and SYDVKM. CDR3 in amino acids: CATNRGSYEQYF. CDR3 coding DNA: TGTGCCACCAACCGGGGGTCCTACGAGCAGTACTTC. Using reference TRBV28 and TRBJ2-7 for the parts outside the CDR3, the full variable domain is DVKVTQSSRYLVKRTGEKVFLECVQDMDHENMFWYRQDPGLGLRLIYFSYDVKMKEKGDIPEGYSVSREKKERFSLILESASTNQTSMYLCATNRGSYEQYFGPGTRLTVT.

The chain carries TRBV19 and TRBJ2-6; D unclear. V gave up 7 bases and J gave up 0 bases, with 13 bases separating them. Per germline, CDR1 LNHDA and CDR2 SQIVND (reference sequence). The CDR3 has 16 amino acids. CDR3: CASTPLFASGANVLTF. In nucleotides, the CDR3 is TGTGCCAGTACCCCCCTCTTCGCCTCTGGGGCCAACGTCCTGACTTTC.

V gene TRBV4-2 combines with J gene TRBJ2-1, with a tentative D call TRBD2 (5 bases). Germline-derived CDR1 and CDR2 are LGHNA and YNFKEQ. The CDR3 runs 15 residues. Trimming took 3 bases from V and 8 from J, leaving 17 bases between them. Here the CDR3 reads CASSQERSSRHEQFF. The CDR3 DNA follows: TGTGCCAGCAGCCAGGAACGGTCTAGCCGTCATGAGCAGTTCTTC.

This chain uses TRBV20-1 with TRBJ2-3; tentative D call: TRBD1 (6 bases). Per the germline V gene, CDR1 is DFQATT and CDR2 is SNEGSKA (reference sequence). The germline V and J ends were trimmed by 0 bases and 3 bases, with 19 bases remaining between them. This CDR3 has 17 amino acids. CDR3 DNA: TGCAGTGCTAGAGATTTTAGGGGGAGAGAAGGGACAGATACGCAGTATTTT. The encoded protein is CSARDFRGREGTDTQYF.

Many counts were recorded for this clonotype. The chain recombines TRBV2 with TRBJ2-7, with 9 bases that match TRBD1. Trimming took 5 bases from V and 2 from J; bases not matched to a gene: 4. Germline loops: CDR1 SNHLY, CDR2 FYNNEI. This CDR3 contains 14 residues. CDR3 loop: CASSSRQGAYEQYF. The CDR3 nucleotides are TGTGCCAGCAGTTCTCGACAGGGGGCCTACGAGCAGTACTTC. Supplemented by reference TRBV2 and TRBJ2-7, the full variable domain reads EPEVTQTPSHQVTQMGQEVILRCVPISNHLYFYWYRQILGQKVEFLVSFYNNEISEKSEIFDDQFSVERPDGSNFTLKIRSTKLEDSAMYFCASSSRQGAYEQYFGPGTRLTVT.

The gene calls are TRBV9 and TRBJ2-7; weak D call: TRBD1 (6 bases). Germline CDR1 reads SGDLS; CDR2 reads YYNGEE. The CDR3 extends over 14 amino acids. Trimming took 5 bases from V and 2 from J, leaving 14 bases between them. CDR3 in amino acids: CASSTGHLAYEQYF. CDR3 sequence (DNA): TGTGCCAGCAGTACGGGACATCTCGCCTACGAGCAGTACTTC.

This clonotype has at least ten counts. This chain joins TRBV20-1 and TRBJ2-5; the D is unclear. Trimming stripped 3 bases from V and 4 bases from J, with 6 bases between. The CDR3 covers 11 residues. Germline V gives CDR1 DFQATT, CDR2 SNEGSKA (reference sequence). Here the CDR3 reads CSASDIETQYF. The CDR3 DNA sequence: TGCAGTGCTAGTGACATAGAGACCCAGTACTTC.

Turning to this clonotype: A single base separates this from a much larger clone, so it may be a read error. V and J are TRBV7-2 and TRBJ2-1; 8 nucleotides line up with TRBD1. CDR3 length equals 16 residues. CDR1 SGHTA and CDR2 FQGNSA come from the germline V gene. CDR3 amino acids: CASSLAGTGAYNEHFF. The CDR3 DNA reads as TGTGCCAGCAGCTTAGCCGGGACAGGCGCCTACAATGAGCATTTCTTC.